Listed here are 16 T cell receptor beta chains from one sample, sequenced in a study of blood T cells in healthy people across ages. A J-beta primer mix and a sample-barcoded 5' primer were used in a second PCR of roughly 7 to 12 cycles. TCRdb reprocessed the 5' RACE reads with MiXCR, giving one entry per CDR3 protein. The sample lists 800,000 to 950,000 distinct CDR3 sequences, about 44% occurring once. The sample comprised blood. The receptors derive from a man younger than 45 in good health.

This clonotype was detected a few times. This chain's CDR3 is CASTRDRLGGYEQYF. CDR3 nucleotide sequence: TGTGCCTCCACGCGGGACAGACTCGGGGGGTACGAGCAGTACTTC. The V gene is TRBV6-5, the J gene TRBJ2-7, with D perhaps assigned TRBD1 or TRBD2 (7 bases each). Germline CDR1 MNHEY, CDR2 SVGAGI. The germline V and J ends were trimmed by 11 bases and 4 bases, with 24 bases remaining between them. The CDR3 has 15 residues.

V and J are TRBV3-1 and TRBJ1-1, with TRBD1 matching over 9 bases. Germline V gives CDR1 LGHDT, CDR2 YNNKEL (reference sequence). This CDR3 contains 16 residues. J lost 4 bases, V lost 3 bases, and 9 bases had no gene match. In DNA form, the CDR3 reads TGTGCCAGCAGCCACACCCGGACAGGGGAGGGCACTGAAGCTTTCTTT. It yields the protein CASSHTRTGEGTEAFF.

This rearrangement joins TRBV20-1 to TRBJ2-7, with 12 positions matching TRBD2. Judging by the DNA end, TRBJ2-5 fits better; the J call may be wrong. CDR1 is DFQATT and CDR2 is SNEGSKA in the germline V gene (reference sequence). The CDR3 sequence is 18 residues long. CDR3 region: CSASERTSGAPYQETQYF. CDR3 sequence (DNA): TGCAGTGCTAGTGAGCGGACTAGCGGGGCCCCGTACCAAGAGACCCAGTACTTC.

The V gene is TRBV28, the J gene TRBJ2-1; D may be TRBD2 (7 bases). The CDR3 runs to 16 residues. In germline, CDR1 is MDHEN, CDR2 SYDVKM. Trimming stripped 1 base from V and 5 bases from J, with 15 bases between. The CDR3 protein is CASSLFRGAGNNEQFF. CDR3 DNA sequence: TGTGCCAGCAGTTTATTTCGGGGGGCGGGGAACAATGAGCAGTTCTTC.

The chain links TRBV7-2 to TRBJ2-7; TRBD1 or TRBD2 may be the D gene (6 bases each). The V end lost 3 bases, the J end lost 2 bases, and 17 bases lay between the germline ends. Germline loops: CDR1 SGHTA, CDR2 FQGNSA. CDR3 size: 16 residues. The CDR3 coding sequence is TGTGCCAGCAGCTTCAGCAAGGGGGGCGGTCCCTACGAGCAGTACTTC. Translating gives CASSFSKGGGPYEQYF.

This clonotype occurred a few times. This chain connects TRBV5-1 to TRBJ2-5; 8 nucleotides line up with TRBD1. Per the germline V gene, CDR1 is SGHRS and CDR2 is YFSETQ. The CDR3 spans 14 residues. V lost 4 bases and J lost 4; bases outside the gene matches: 6. This chain's CDR3 is CASSTYGQGETQYF. CDR3 DNA: TGCGCCAGCAGCACCTATGGACAGGGAGAGACCCAGTACTTC.

The chain couples TRBV6-5 to TRBJ1-6, with 7 bases fitting TRBD1. The germline gives CDR1 MNHEY, CDR2 SVGAGI. The V segment lost 0 bases and the J segment 8 bases; nucleotides outside the gene matches: 4. CDR3 length: 15 amino acids. This chain's CDR3 is CASSYSHRGDSPLHF. Here the CDR3 DNA reads TGTGCCAGCAGTTACTCGCACAGGGGTGATTCACCCCTCCACTTT.

V is TRBV20-1 and J is TRBJ2-3; TRBD2 might be the D (6 bases). The germline CDR1 and CDR2 sequences are DFQATT and SNEGSKA (reference sequence). CDR3 length: 14 residues. V was cut by 4 bases and J by 8 bases, with 19 bases left in between. CDR3 loop: CSAKQSRRVATQYF. The CDR3, as DNA: TGCAGTGCTAAACAGAGTAGGAGGGTCGCTACGCAGTATTTT.

This clonotype appeared a few times. The rearrangement joins TRBV29-1 to TRBJ2-5; no reliable D call. The CDR3 spans 14 residues. V was trimmed by 3 bases and J by 2 bases, leaving 13 bases between them. Germline CDR1 and CDR2: SQVTM and ANQGSEA. CDR3 coding DNA: TGCAGCGTTGATTTAAACGTAAATCAAGAGACCCAGTACTTC. It is translated as CSVDLNVNQETQYF.

This clonotype was observed many times. This sequence may be a read error, since a much larger clone differs from it by one base. This chain uses TRBV7-9 with TRBJ2-5; D gene uncertain. Germline assignment: CDR1 SEHNR and CDR2 FQNEAQ (reference sequence). The CDR3 is made up of 16 amino acids. Trimming took off 0 bases at V and 11 bases at J, with 22 bases between the two ends. In nucleotides, the CDR3 is TGTGCCAGCAGCTTAGCCACCGGGCAGAGATTCGATGAGCAGTACTTC. Its translation: CASSLATGQRFDEQYF.

The sample holds a few counts of this clonotype. V and J are TRBV6-1 and TRBJ2-3, with D perhaps TRBD1 or TRBD2 (5 bases each). V lost 6 bases and J 5 bases, leaving 15 bases between the germline ends. This CDR3 comprises 14 residues. The germline gives CDR1 MNHNS, CDR2 SASEGT. The CDR3 DNA is TGTGCCAGCAGCCGGGACCCCAGGAAAGATACGCAGTATTTT. Its translation: CASSRDPRKDTQYF.

V usage is TRBV11-2 and J usage is TRBJ2-3, with 11 bases identical to TRBD2. The CDR3 is made up of 18 amino acids. V lost 4 bases and J lost 4; bases outside the gene matches: 13. Germline V CDR1 and CDR2: SGHAT, FQNNGV. This CDR3 is CASSSPLIAGGPSDTQYF. The CDR3 bases are TGTGCCAGCAGCTCCCCTCTTATAGCGGGGGGGCCATCAGATACGCAGTATTTT.

The genes are TRBV2 and TRBJ2-7; D is undetermined. With 6 bases removed from V and 5 bases from J, the gap between germline ends came to 11 bases. Germline CDR1 is SNHLY and CDR2 is FYNNEI. The CDR3 runs 12 residues. DNA of the CDR3: TGTGCCAGCAGCGAGAGTAGAAACGAGCAGTACTTC. Protein: CASSESRNEQYF.

J is TRBJ1-2 and V is TRBV6-5; 7 bases are a match to TRBD1. With V trimmed by 10 bases and J by 8 bases, 19 bases remained unmatched. Per the germline V gene, CDR1 is MNHEY and CDR2 is SVGAGI. This CDR3 is built from 15 residues. In DNA, the CDR3 is TGTGCCACTTTGAACCGGGACAGATCCCCGGGAGGCTACACCTTC. It translates to CATLNRDRSPGGYTF.

The chain recombines TRBV11-2 with TRBJ2-3; D might be TRBD2 (6 bases). Germline CDR1 is SGHAT and CDR2 is FQNNGV. Trimming removed 4 bases at V and 7 bases at J, with 12 bases between. The CDR3 loop spans 13 amino acids. DNA of the CDR3: TGTGCCAGCAGCTGGGACTCTGGCCATACGCAGTATTTT. Translating it yields CASSWDSGHTQYF. Full variable domain (outside the CDR3, taken from reference TRBV11-2 and TRBJ2-3): EAGVAQSPRYKIIEKRQSVAFWCNPISGHATLYWYQQILGQGPKLLIQFQNNGVVDDSQLPKDRFSAERLKGVDSTLKIQPAKLEDSAVYLCASSWDSGHTQYFGPGTRLTVL.

The chain employs TRBV10-3 and TRBJ1-5, with D perhaps matching TRBD1 (6 bases). Trimming removed 6 bases at V and 7 bases at J, with 16 bases between. The CDR3 loop spans 14 amino acids. Germline V gene sequence: CDR1 ENHRY, CDR2 SYGVKD. CDR3 nucleotides: TGTGCCATCAGCACACAGGGAAGGGAACAGCCCCAGCATTTT. Its protein product is CAISTQGREQPQHF.